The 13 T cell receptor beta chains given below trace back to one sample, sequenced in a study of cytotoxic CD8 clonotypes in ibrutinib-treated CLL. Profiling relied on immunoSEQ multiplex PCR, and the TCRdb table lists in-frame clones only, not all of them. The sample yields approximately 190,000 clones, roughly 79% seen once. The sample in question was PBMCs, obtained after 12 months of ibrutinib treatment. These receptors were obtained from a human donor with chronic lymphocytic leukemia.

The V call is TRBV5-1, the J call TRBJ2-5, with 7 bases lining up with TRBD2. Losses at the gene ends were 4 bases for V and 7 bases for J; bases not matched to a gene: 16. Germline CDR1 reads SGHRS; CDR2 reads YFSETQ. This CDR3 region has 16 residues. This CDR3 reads CASSPSAGEGVWTQYF. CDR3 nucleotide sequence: TGCGCCAGCAGCCCGAGCGCGGGAGAAGGGGTTTGGACCCAGTACTTC. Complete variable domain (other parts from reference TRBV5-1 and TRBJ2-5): KAGVTQTPRYLIKTRGQQVTLSCSPISGHRSVSWYQQTPGQGLQFLFEYFSETQRNKGNFPGRFSGRQFSNSRSEMNVSTLELGDSALYLCASSPSAGEGVWTQYFGPGTRLLVL.

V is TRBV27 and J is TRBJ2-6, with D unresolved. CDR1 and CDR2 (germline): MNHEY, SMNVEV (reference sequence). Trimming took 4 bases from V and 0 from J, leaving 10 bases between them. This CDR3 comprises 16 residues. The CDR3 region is CASSWGRGSGANVLTF. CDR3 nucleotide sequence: TGTGCCAGCAGTTGGGGTAGAGGCTCTGGGGCCAACGTCCTGACTTTC.

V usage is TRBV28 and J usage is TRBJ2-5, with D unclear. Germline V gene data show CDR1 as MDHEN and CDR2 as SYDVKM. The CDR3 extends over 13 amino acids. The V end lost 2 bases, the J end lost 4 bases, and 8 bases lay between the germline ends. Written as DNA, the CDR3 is TGTGCCAGCAGTTTAAGACTGAGAGAGACCCAGTACTTC. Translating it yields CASSLRLRETQYF.

This CDR3 reads CASSLGGQETQYF. The CDR3, as DNA: TGTGCCAGCAGTTTAGGGGGGCAAGAGACCCAGTACTTC. This sequence joins TRBV28 and TRBJ2-5; TRBD2 is a possible D gene (6 bases). Trimming removed 2 bases at V and 2 bases at J, with 6 bases between. CDR1 is MDHEN and CDR2 is SYDVKM in the germline V gene. The CDR3 spans 13 residues.

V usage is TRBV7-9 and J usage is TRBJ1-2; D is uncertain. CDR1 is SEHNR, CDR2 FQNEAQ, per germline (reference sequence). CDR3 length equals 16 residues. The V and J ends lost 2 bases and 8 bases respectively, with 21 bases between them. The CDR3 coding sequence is TGTGCCAGCAGCTTACCCCCCGGAGTCGAGAGGTGGGGCTACACCTTC. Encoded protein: CASSLPPGVERWGYTF.

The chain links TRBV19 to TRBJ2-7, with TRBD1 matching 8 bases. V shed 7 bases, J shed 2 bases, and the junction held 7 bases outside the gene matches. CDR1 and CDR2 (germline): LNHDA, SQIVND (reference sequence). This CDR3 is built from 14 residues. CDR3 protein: CASTPGQGTYEQYF. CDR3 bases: TGTGCCAGTACCCCAGGACAGGGTACCTACGAGCAGTACTTC.

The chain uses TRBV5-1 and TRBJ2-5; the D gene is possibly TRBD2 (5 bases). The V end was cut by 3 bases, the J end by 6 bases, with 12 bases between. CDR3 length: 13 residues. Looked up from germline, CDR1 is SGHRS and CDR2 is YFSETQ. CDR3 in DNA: TGCGCCAGCAGCTCGGTGAGGGATAAGACCCAGTACTTC. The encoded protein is CASSSVRDKTQYF. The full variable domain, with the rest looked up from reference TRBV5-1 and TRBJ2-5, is KAGVTQTPRYLIKTRGQQVTLSCSPISGHRSVSWYQQTPGQGLQFLFEYFSETQRNKGNFPGRFSGRQFSNSRSEMNVSTLELGDSALYLCASSSVRDKTQYFGPGTRLLVL.

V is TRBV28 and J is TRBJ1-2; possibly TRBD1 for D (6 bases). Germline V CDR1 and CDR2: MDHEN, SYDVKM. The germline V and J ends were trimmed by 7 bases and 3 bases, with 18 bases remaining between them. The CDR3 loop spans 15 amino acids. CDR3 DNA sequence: TGTGCCAGCAACCCGACTGACAGGAGACACTATGGCTACACCTTC. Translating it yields CASNPTDRRHYGYTF.

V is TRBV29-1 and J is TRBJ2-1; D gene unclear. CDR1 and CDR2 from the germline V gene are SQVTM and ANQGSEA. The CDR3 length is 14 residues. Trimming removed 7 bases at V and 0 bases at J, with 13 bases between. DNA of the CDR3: TGCAGCGCTGATAAGGGTAGCTCCTACAATGAGCAGTTCTTC. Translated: CSADKGSSYNEQFF.

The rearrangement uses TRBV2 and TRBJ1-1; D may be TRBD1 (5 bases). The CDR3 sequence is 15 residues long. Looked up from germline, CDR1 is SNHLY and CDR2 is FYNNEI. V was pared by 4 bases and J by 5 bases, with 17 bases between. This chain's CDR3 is CASSAGRSGWTEAFF. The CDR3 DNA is TGTGCCAGCAGTGCGGGGCGATCGGGGTGGACTGAAGCTTTCTTT.

CDR3 sequence (DNA): TGTGCCAGCAGTGTGGCAGGGGTAGACATTCAGTACTTC. Amino acid sequence: CASSVAGVDIQYF. The V and J genes are TRBV6-1 and TRBJ2-4; D is possibly TRBD1 (6 bases). The V gene's germline CDR1 is MNHNS and CDR2 SASEGT. CDR3 length: 13 amino acids. V was clipped by 4 bases and J by 8 bases, with 12 bases between them.

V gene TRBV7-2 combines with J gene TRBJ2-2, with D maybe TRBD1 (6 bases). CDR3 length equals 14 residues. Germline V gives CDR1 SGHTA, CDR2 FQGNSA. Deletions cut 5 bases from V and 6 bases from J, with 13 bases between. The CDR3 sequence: CASSRGQSSGELFF. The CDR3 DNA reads TGTGCCAGCAGCCGTGGACAGTCCTCCGGGGAGCTGTTTTTT.

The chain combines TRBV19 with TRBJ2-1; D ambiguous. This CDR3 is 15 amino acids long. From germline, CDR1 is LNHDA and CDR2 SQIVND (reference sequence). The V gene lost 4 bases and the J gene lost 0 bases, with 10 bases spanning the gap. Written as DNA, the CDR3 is TGTGCCAGTAGTAGCCCTCTAAGCTCCTACAATGAGCAGTTCTTC. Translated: CASSSPLSSYNEQFF. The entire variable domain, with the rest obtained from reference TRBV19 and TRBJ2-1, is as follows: DGGITQSPKYLFRKEGQNVTLSCEQNLNHDAMYWYRQDPGQGLRLIYYSQIVNDFQKGDIAEGYSVSREKKESFPLTVTSAQKNPTAFYLCASSSPLSSYNEQFFGPGTRLTVL.